The 8 T cell receptor beta chains in this list originate from one sample, sequenced in a study of T-cell memory formation after mild COVID-19. TCRdb re-derived calls from the 5' RACE reads in MiXCR, one entry per CDR3 protein. The table records about 470,000 distinct CDR3 sequences, 18% of them present only once. Sequences were obtained from PBMCs or a T cell subset sorted from them (not recorded which). All receptors derive from an adult woman who had mild COVID-19 (a few samples of this study predate the infection). Cell type and time point are not known.

This clonotype was counted between two and nine times. V is TRBV7-9 and J is TRBJ2-7, with D perhaps matching TRBD2 (5 bases). The germline V and J ends were trimmed by 5 bases and 0 bases, with 14 bases remaining between them. This CDR3 has 15 amino acids. CDR1 is SEHNR and CDR2 is FQNEAQ in the germline V gene (reference sequence). The CDR3 bases are TGTGCCAGCAGCCTAGATCTAGGGAGCTCCTACGAGCAGTACTTC. It encodes CASSLDLGSSYEQYF.

The chain uses TRBV6-2 or TRBV6-3 and TRBJ2-1, with D possibly matching TRBD2 (6 bases). With 2 bases removed from V and 9 bases from J, the gap between germline ends came to 17 bases. CDR3 size: 15 residues. From germline, CDR1 is MNHEY and CDR2 SVGEGT. CDR3 in DNA: TGTGCCAGCAGTTACCCAGGAGGTGCGGGAACTGAGCAGTTCTTC. Its translation: CASSYPGGAGTEQFF.

The table lists this clonotype with a few counts. V usage is TRBV5-1 and J usage is TRBJ2-7; 13 bases map to TRBD2. Trimming at V came to 0 bases and at J to 5 bases, leaving 2 bases not matched to a gene. CDR1 and CDR2 from the germline V gene are SGHRS and YFSETQ. The CDR3 runs 15 residues. The CDR3 region is CASSLGLAGGNEQYF. CDR3 nucleotide sequence: TGCGCCAGCAGCTTGGGACTAGCGGGGGGAAACGAGCAGTACTTC.

J is TRBJ2-1 and V is TRBV5-1, with 9 bases matching TRBD2. This CDR3 contains 15 residues. Germline V CDR1 and CDR2: SGHRS, YFSETQ. The V gene end was trimmed by 4 bases and the J gene end by 7 bases; junction bases not matched to a gene: 9. CDR3 amino acids: CASSEMGLAFNEQFF. The CDR3 nucleotides are TGCGCCAGCAGCGAAATGGGACTAGCTTTTAATGAGCAGTTCTTC.

The chain has TRBV12-3 or TRBV12-4 and TRBJ2-7, with D maybe TRBD1 (6 bases). V was trimmed by 4 bases and J by 4 bases, leaving 11 bases between them. The CDR3 is 13 amino acids. CDR3 bases: TGTGCCAGCAGTTACCGACAGGTTTACGAGCAGTACTTC. Translating it yields CASSYRQVYEQYF.

This chain joins TRBV6-5 and TRBJ1-1, with unresolved D. The CDR3 is made up of 14 amino acids. Germline V lookup: CDR1 MNHEY, CDR2 SVGAGI. Trimming left V 4 bases short and J 4 bases short, with 13 bases between. The CDR3 reads CASSFRGGSTEAFF. The CDR3 DNA reads TGTGCCAGCAGTTTTCGGGGTGGGAGCACTGAAGCTTTCTTT.

The J gene is TRBJ1-1, the V gene TRBV12-3 or TRBV12-4, with TRBD1 matching 8 bases. The J segment lost 10 bases and the V segment lost 5 bases, leaving 6 bases of the junction unmatched. The CDR3 has 12 amino acids. The CDR3 loop is CASSQTGARAFF. CDR3 in DNA: TGTGCCAGCAGTCAGACAGGGGCTCGAGCTTTCTTT.

In this sample, this clonotype turned up a few times. The genes are TRBV5-1 and TRBJ2-5, with D possibly called TRBD1 or TRBD2 (6 bases each). The CDR3 is 17 residues long. Trimming left V 3 bases short and J 2 bases short, with 20 bases between. Per the germline V gene, CDR1 is SGHRS and CDR2 is YFSETQ. The CDR3: CASSSRRGGPDQETQYF. Written as DNA, the CDR3 is TGCGCCAGCAGCTCGCGTAGAGGGGGGCCGGATCAAGAGACCCAGTACTTC.